This T cell receptor beta chain was documented in a study of CD8 T cells in ankylosing spondylitis. Germline V gene data show CDR1 as SGHRS and CDR2 as YFSETQ. Trimming took off 2 bases at V and 0 bases at J, with 8 bases between the two ends. The CDR3 contains 14 residues. This clonotype was detected ten times or more. A single record per CDR3 protein comes from TCRdb applying MiXCR to the 5' RACE reads. The data contain under 150,000 distinct CDR3 sequences, roughly 10% of them seen just once; the ten biggest clones take up around 4.1%. This chain uses TRBV5-1 with TRBJ2-5; the D gene is possibly TRBD2 (5 bases). The sequence came from a female donor with ankylosing spondylitis or in good health (not recorded which). The sequencing input was blood, either unsorted or a sorted T cell fraction (not recorded which). CDR3 residues: CASSLADHQETQYF. The CDR3 nucleotides are TGCGCCAGCAGCTTAGCGGACCACCAAGAGACCCAGTACTTC.